Here is one T cell receptor (beta chain) with its context. These data come from a study of blood T cell repertoires in COVID-19. At the level of the study: PBMCs, B-cell-depleted T cells, or T cells were the source of the cDNA or gDNA that made up the material.

Ages ranged from about 18 to 100 years, with residence in 24 US areas. Assignment of participants to cohorts was predicated upon participant-reported clinical history. CDR1 is LGHNT and CDR2 is FRNRAP in the germline V gene. The CDR3 has 22 amino acids. V trimming: 5 bases; J trimming: 0 bases; junction bases outside the gene matches: 23. Authors' methods: Quantification of nucleated cells was approximated via reference gene primer amplification. The method was immunoSEQ multiplex PCR; TCRdb's version includes in-frame clones alone and lacks a portion of them. The V and J calls and the clone size are those of that table, but D and trimming were determined from the DNA. Of 250,000 or so clones in the sample, around 93% were seen once.

Sequenced input: PBMCs or T cells enriched from blood (not recorded which). This clonotype was obtained from a middle-aged man who had been exposed to COVID-19. The chain recombines TRBV12-5 with TRBJ1-1; 11 nucleotides agree with TRBD1. The DNA for the CDR3 is TGTGCTAGTGGTCCGCCCGAGGACAGGGGGCATCCTTTTCCGAGGTTGAACACTGAAGCTTTCTTT. Its protein is CASGPPEDRGHPFPRLNTEAFF.